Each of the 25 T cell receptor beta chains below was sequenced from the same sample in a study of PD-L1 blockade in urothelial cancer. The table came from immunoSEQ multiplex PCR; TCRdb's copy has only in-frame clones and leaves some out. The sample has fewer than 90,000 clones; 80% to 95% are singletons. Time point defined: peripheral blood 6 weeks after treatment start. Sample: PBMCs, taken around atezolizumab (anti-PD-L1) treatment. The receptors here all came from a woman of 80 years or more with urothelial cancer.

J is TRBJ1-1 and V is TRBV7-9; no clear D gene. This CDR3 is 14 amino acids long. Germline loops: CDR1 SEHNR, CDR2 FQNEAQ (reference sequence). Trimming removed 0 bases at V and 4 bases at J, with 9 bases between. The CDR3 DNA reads TGTGCCAGCAGCTTAGCTCGTGGCGGCACTGAAGCTTTCTTT. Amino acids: CASSLARGGTEAFF. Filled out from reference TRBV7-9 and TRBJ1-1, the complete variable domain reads DTGVSQNPRHKITKRGQNVTFRCDPISEHNRLYWYRQTLGQGPEFLTYFQNEAQLEKSRLLSDRFSAERPKGSFSTLEIQRTEQGDSAMYLCASSLARGGTEAFFGQGTRLTVV.

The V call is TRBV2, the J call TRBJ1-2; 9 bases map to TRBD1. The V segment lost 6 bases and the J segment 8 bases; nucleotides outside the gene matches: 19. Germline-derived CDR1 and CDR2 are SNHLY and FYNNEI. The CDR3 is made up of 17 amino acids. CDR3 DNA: TGTGCCAGCAGGACTTCCGGACAGGGGACCTCGGCTGGAGGCTACACCTTC. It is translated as CASRTSGQGTSAGGYTF.

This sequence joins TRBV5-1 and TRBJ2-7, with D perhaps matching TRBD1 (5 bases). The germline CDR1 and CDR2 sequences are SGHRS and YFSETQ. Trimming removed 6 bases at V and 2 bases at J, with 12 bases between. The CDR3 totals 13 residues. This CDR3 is CASTGQLAYEQYF. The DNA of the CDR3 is TGCGCCAGCACAGGGCAGCTGGCCTACGAGCAGTACTTC.

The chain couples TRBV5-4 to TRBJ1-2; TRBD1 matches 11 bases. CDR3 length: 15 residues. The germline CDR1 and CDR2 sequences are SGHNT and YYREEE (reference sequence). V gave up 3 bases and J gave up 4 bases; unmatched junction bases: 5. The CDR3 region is CASSSDRGLIYGYTF. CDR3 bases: TGTGCCAGCAGCTCGGACAGGGGGCTTATCTATGGCTACACCTTC.

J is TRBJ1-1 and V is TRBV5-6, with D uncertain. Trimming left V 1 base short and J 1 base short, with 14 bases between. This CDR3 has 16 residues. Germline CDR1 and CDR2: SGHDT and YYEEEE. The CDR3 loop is CASSLLLRVENTEAFF. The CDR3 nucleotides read TGTGCCAGCAGCTTGTTGTTGAGGGTGGAGAACACTGAAGCTTTCTTT.

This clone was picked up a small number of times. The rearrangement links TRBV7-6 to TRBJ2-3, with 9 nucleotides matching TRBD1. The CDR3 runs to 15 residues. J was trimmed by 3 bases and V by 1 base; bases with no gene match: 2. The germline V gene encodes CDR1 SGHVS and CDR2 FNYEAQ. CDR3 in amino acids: CASSLGGTGTDTQYF. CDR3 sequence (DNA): TGTGCCAGCAGCTTAGGGGGGACAGGGACAGATACGCAGTATTTT.

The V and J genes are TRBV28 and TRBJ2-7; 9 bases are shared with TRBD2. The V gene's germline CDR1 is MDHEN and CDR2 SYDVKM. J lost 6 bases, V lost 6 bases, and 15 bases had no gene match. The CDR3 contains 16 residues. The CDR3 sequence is CASRRRPGGRVREQYF. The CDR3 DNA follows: TGTGCCAGCAGGCGGCGTCCTGGCGGGAGGGTGCGCGAGCAGTACTTC.

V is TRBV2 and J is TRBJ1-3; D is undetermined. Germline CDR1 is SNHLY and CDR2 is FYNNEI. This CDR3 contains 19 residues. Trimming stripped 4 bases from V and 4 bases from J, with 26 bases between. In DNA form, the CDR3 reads TGTGCCAGCAGTGCCGACATGTTCCGGCCCGTCACGATAGGAAACACCATATATTTT. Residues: CASSADMFRPVTIGNTIYF.

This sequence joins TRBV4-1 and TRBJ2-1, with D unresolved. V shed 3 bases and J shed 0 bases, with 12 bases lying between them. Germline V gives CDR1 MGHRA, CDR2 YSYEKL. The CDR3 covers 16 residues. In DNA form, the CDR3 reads TGCGCCAGCAGCCACCGTTACTCCCGCTCCTACAATGAGCAGTTCTTC. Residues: CASSHRYSRSYNEQFF.

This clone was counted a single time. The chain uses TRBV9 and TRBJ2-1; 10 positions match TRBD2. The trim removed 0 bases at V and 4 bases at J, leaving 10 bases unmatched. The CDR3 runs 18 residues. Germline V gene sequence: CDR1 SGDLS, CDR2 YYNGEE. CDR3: CASSVVAGGGVGYNEQFF. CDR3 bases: TGTGCCAGCAGCGTAGTAGCGGGAGGTGGGGTGGGGTACAATGAGCAGTTCTTC.

The CDR3 DNA follows: TGTGCCAGCAGTGAGGGACAGGGATATCAGCCCCAGCATTTT. Translating gives CASSEGQGYQPQHF. The chain joins TRBV6-1 to TRBJ1-5; 9 positions agree with TRBD1. J lost 5 bases, V lost 3 bases, and 2 bases had no gene match. The CDR3 consists of 14 residues. In germline, CDR1 is MNHNS, CDR2 SASEGT.

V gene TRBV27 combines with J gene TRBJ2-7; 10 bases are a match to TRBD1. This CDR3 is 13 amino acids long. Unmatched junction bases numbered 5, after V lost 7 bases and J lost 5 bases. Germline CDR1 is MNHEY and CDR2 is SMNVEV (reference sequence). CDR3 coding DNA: TGTGCCAGCAAACGGACAGGGGGTCACGAGCAGTACTTC. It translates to CASKRTGGHEQYF.

CDR3 region: CASRLGNRSEQYF. In DNA, the CDR3 is TGTGCAAGTCGCTTAGGAAACCGGAGCGAGCAGTACTTC. J is TRBJ2-7 and V is TRBV12-2; TRBD2, as called in the table, went unchecked against the DNA. TRBV12-2 is an annotated pseudogene. CDR3 size: 13 residues.

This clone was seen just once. CDR3 residues: CASSLDIRGSTDTQYF. In DNA, the CDR3 is TGCGCCAGCAGCTTGGACATCCGGGGGAGCACAGATACGCAGTATTTT. The rearrangement links TRBV5-1 to TRBJ2-3, with D tentatively TRBD2 (6 bases). V gave up 0 bases and J gave up 0 bases, with 11 bases separating them. The CDR3 is 16 residues long. Germline lookup yields CDR1 SGHRS and CDR2 YFSETQ.

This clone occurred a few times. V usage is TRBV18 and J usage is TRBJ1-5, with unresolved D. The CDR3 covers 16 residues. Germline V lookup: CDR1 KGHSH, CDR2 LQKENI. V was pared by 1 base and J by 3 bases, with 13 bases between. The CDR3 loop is CASSPQSGRDNQPQHF. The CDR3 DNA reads TGTGCCAGCTCACCACAGTCAGGTAGAGACAATCAGCCCCAGCATTTT.

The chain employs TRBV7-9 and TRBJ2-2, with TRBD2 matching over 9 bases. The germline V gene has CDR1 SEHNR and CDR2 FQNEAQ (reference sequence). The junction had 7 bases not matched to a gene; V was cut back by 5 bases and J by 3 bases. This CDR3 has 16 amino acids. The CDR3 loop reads CASSPRAGGYTGELFF. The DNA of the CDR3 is TGTGCCAGCAGCCCCCGGGCGGGGGGGTACACCGGGGAGCTGTTTTTT.

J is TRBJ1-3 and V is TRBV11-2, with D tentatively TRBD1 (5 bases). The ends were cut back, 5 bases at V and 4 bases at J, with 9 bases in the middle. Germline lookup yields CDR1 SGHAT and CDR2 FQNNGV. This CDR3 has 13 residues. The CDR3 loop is CASSTGSGNTIYF. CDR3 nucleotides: TGTGCCAGCAGCACAGGTAGCGGAAACACCATATATTTT.

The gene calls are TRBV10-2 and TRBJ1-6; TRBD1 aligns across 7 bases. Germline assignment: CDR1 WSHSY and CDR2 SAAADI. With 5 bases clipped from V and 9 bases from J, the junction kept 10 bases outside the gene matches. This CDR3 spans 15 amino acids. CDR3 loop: CASSSAETGSSPLHF. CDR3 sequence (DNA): TGCGCCAGCAGTTCGGCCGAGACAGGGAGTTCACCCCTCCACTTT.

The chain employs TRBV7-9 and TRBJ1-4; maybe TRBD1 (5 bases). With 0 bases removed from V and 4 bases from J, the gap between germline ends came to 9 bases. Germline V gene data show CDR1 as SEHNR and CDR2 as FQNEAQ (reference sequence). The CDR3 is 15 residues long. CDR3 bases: TGTGCCAGCAGCTTAGCGCAGGGACTTAATGAAAAACTGTTTTTT. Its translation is CASSLAQGLNEKLFF.

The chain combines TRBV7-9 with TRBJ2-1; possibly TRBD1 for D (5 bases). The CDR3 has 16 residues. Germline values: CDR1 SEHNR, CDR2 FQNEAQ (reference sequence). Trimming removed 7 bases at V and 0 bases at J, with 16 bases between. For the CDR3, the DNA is TGTGCCAGCATCAAACCAGGACAACGCTCCTACAATGAGCAGTTCTTC. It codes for CASIKPGQRSYNEQFF.

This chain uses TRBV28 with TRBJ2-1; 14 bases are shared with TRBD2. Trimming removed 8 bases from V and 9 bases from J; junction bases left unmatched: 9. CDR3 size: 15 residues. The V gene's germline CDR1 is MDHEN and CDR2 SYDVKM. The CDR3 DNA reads TGTGCCAGCGCAACGGGACTAGCGGGAGTTAGTGAGCAGTTCTTC. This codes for CASATGLAGVSEQFF.

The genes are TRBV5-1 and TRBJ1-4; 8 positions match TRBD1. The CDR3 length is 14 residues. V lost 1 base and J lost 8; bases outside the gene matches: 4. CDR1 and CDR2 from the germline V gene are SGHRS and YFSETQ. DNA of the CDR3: TGCGCCAGCAGCTTGTTACAGGGGGAAGAAAAACTGTTTTTT. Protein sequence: CASSLLQGEEKLFF.

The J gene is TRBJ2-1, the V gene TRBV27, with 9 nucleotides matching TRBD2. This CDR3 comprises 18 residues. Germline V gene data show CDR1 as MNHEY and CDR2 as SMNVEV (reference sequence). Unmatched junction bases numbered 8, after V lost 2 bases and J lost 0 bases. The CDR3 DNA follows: TGTGCCAGCAGTTTAGGGCTAGCGGGGCTTTCCTCCTACAATGAGCAGTTCTTC. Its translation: CASSLGLAGLSSYNEQFF.

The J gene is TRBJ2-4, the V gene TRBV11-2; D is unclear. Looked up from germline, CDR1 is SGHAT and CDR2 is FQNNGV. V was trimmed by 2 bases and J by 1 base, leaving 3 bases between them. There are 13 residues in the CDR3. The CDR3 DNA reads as TGTGCCAGCAGCTTATCGGCCAAAAACATTCAGTACTTC. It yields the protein CASSLSAKNIQYF. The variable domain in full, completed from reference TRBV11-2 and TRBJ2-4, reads EAGVAQSPRYKIIEKRQSVAFWCNPISGHATLYWYQQILGQGPKLLIQFQNNGVVDDSQLPKDRFSAERLKGVDSTLKIQPAKLEDSAVYLCASSLSAKNIQYFGAGTRLSVL.

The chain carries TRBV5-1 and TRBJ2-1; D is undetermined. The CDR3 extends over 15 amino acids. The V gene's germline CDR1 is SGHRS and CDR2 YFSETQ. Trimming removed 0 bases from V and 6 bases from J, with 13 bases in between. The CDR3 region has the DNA TGCGCCAGCAGCTTGGAGCGTAATAGTGTCAATGAGCAGTTCTTC. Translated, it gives CASSLERNSVNEQFF.